This T cell receptor (beta chain) was recovered during a study of T-cell memory formation after mild COVID-19. About the research overall: Most TCR clusters belonged to a single donor.

The CDR3 loop spans 15 amino acids. Trimming took 4 bases from V and 5 from J; bases not matched to a gene: 8. CDR1 and CDR2 (germline): SGHRS, YFSETQ. MiXCR was run by TCRdb on the 5' RACE reads, yielding one entry per CDR3 protein. This table has about 82,000 distinct CDR3 sequences, approximately 13% appearing once. This clonotype showed up many times. Its antigen remains unknown. Study-wide findings and caveats: A subset of responding clones appeared in pre-infection memory, suggesting cross-reactive memory joined.

The V gene is TRBV5-1, the J gene TRBJ2-2; 7 nucleotides align to TRBD2. The TCR originated in an adult woman who had mild COVID-19 (a few samples of this study predate the infection). Cell type and time point are not known. The sequenced sample consisted of PBMCs or a T cell subset sorted from them (not recorded which). The DNA for the CDR3 is TGCGCCAGCAGCCCAACCTGGGAGGGGACCGGGGAGCTGTTTTTT. Its protein product is CASSPTWEGTGELFF.